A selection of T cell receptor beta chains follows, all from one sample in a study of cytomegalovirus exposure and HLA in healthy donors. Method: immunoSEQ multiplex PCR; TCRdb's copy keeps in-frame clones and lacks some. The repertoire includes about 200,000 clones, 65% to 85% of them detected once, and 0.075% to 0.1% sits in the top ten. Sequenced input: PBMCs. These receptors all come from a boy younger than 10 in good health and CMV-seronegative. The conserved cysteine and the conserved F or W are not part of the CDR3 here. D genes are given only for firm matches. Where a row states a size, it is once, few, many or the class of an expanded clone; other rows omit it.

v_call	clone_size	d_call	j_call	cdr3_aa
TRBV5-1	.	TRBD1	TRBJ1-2	ASSMETGNGYT
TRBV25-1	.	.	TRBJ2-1	ASSEGEAGYNEQF
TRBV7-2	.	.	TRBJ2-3	ASSYRHRAASTDTQY
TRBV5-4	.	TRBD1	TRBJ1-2	ASSFPDRGGGYT
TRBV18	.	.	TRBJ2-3	ASSRTNPAQDTQY
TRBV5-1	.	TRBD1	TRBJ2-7	ASSYGDRGPYEQY
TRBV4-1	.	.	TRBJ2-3	ASNPGIGGTQY
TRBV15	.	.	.	ATSSTGYEQY
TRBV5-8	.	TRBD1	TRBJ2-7	ASSFGQGREQY
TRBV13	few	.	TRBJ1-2	ASSLGSGDRTYGYT
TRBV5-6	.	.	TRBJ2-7	ASSLFQGKGQY
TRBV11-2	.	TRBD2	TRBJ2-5	ASSLGLTSGGAYTETQY
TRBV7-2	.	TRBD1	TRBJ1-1	ASSRQGSKAF
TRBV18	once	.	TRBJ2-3	ASSPLGAPTSTDTQY
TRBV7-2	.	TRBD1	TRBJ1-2	ASSRDRGYGYT
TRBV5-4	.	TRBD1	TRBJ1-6	ASSSGQAYNSPLH
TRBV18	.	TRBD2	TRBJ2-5	ASSRGLAGGSTGETQY